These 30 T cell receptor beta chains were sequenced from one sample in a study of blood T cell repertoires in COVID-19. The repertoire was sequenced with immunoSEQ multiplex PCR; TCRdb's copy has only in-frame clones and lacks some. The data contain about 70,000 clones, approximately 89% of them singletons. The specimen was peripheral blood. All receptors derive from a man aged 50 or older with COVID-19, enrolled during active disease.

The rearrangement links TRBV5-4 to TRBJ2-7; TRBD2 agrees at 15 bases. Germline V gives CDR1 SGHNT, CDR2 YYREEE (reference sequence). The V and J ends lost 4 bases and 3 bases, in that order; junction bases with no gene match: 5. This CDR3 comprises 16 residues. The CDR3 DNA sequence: TGTGCCAGCAGCGCCGGACTAGCGGGAGGGGTCTACGAGCAGTACTTC. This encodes CASSAGLAGGVYEQYF.

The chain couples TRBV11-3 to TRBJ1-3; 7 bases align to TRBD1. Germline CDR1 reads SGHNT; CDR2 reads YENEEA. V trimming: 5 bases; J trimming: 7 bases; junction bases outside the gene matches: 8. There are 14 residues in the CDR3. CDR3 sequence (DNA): TGTGCCAGCAGCCAGGGACAGCTTGGGAACACCATATATTTT. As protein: CASSQGQLGNTIYF. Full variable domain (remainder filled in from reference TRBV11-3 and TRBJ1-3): EAGVVQSPRYKIIEKKQPVAFWCNPISGHNTLYWYLQNLGQGPELLIRYENEEAVDDSQLPKDRFSAERLKGVDSTLKIQPAELGDSAVYLCASSQGQLGNTIYFGEGSWLTVV.

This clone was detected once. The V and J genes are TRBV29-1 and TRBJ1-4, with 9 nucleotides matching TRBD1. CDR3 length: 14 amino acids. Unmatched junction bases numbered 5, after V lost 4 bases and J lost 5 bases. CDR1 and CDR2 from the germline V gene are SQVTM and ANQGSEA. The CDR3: CSVGMTGGNEKLFF. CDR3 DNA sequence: TGCAGCGTTGGAATGACAGGGGGGAATGAAAAACTGTTTTTT.

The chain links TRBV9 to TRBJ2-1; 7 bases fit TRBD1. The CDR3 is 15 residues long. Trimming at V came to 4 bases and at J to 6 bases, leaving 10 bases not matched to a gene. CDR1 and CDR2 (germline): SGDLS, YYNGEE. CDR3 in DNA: TGTGCCAGCAGCCCGCTCGACAGGGACCTCAATGAGCAGTTCTTC. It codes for CASSPLDRDLNEQFF.

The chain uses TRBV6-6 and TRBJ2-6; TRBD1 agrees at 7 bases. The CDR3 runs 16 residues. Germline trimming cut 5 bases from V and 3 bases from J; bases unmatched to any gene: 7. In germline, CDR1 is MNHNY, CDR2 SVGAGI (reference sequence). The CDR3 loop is CASSRTGVRGANVLTF. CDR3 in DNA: TGTGCCAGCAGTCGAACAGGGGTCCGTGGGGCCAACGTCCTGACTTTC.

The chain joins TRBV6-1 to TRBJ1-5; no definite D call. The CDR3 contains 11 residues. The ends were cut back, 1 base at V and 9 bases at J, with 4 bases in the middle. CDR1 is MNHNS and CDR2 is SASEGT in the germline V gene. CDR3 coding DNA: TGTGCCAGCAGTGAAGGGAGGCCCCAGCATTTT. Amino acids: CASSEGRPQHF.

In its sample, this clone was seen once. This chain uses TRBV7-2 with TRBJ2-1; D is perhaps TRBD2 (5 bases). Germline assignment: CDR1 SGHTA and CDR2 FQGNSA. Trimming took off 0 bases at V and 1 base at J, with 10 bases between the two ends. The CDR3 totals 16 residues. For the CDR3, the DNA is TGTGCCAGCAGCTTAGCGGACTTCTGGTCCTACAATGAGCAGTTCTTC. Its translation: CASSLADFWSYNEQFF.

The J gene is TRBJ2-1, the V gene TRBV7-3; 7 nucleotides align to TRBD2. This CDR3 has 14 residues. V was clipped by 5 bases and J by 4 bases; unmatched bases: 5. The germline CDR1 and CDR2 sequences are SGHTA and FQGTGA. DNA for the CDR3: TGTGCCAGCAGCCCCACGGGACTATACAATGAGCAGTTCTTC. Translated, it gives CASSPTGLYNEQFF.

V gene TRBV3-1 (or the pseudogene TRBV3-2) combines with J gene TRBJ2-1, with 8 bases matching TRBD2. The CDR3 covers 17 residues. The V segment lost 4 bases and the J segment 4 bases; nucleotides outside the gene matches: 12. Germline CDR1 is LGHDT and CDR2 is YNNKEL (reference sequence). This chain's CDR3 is CASSRIPSSGPYNEQFF. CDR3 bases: TGTGCCAGCAGCCGGATACCATCTAGCGGGCCATACAATGAGCAGTTCTTC.

The DNA of the CDR3 is TGTGCCAGTAGTAAGCCCCAAGCGGGAGGCCGAATAGAGCAGTACTTC. Amino acids: CASSKPQAGGRIEQYF. The rearrangement joins TRBV19 to TRBJ2-7; 9 bases map to TRBD2. Germline CDR1 is LNHDA and CDR2 is SQIVND (reference sequence). The CDR3 covers 16 residues. Trimming cost V 4 bases and J 7 bases; bases outside gene matches: 14.

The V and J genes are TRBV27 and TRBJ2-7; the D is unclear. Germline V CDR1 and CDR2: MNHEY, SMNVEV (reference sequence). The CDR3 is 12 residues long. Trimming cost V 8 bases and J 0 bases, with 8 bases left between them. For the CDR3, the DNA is TGTGCCAGCCCTATCGACTCCTACGAGCAGTACGTC. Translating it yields CASPIDSYEQYV.

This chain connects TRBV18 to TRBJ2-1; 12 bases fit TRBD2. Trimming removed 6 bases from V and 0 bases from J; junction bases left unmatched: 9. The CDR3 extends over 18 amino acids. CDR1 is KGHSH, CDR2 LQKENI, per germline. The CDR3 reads CASSNSLAGGSSYNEQFF. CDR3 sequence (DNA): TGTGCCAGCTCCAATAGTCTAGCGGGAGGGAGCTCCTACAATGAGCAGTTCTTC.

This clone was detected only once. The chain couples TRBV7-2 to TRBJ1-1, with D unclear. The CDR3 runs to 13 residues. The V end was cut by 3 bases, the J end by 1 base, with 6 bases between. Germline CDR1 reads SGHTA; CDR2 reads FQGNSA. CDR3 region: CASSFGRNTEAFF. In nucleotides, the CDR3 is TGTGCCAGCAGCTTCGGGAGGAACACTGAAGCTTTCTTT.

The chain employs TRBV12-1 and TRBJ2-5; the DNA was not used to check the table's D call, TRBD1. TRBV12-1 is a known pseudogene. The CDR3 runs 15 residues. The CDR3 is CASSYPYTGPETQYF. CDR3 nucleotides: TGTGCCAGCAGCTACCCCTATACAGGGCCAGAGACCCAGTACTTC.

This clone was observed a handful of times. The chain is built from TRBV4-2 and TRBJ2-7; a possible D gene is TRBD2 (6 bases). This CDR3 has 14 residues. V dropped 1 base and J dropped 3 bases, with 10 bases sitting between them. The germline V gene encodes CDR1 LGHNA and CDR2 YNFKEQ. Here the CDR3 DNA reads TGTGCCAGCAGCCAAGGGGATAGCGGCTACGAGCAGTACTTC. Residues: CASSQGDSGYEQYF.

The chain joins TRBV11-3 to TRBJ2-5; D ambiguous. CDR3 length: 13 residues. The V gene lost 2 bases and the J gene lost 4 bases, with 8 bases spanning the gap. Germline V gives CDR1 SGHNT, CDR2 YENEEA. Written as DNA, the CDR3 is TGTGCCAGCAGCTTATTCGGCGGAGAGACCCAGTACTTC. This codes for CASSLFGGETQYF. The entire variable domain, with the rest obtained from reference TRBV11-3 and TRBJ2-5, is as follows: EAGVVQSPRYKIIEKKQPVAFWCNPISGHNTLYWYLQNLGQGPELLIRYENEEAVDDSQLPKDRFSAERLKGVDSTLKIQPAELGDSAVYLCASSLFGGETQYFGPGTRLLVL.

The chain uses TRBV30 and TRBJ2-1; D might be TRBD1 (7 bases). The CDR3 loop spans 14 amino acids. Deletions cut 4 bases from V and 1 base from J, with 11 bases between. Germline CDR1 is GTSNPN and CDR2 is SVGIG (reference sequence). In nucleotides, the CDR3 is TGTGCCTGGAAGGCAGGGGGGTCCTACAATGAGCAGTTCTTC. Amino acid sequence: CAWKAGGSYNEQFF.

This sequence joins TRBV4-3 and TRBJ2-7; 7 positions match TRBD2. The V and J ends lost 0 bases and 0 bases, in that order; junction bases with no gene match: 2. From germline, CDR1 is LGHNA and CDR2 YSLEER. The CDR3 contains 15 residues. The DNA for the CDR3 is TGCGCCAGCAGCCAAGAGTCGGGGGGCTCCTACGAGCAGTACTTC. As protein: CASSQESGGSYEQYF.

Here the CDR3 reads CASSERVGNQPQHF. The CDR3 DNA reads as TGTGCCAGCTCGGAGAGAGTAGGCAATCAGCCCCAGCATTTT. The chain links TRBV6-5 to TRBJ1-5; D remains ambiguous. Germline CDR1 MNHEY, CDR2 SVGAGI. The V gene lost 8 bases and the J gene lost 2 bases, with 13 bases spanning the gap. The length of the CDR3 is 14 residues.

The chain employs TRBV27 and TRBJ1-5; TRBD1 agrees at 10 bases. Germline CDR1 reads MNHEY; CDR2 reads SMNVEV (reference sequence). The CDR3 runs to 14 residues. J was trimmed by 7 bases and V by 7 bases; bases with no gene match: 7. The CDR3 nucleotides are TGTGCCAGCACCCCTCGGGACAGGGGACAGCCCCAGCATTTT. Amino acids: CASTPRDRGQPQHF.

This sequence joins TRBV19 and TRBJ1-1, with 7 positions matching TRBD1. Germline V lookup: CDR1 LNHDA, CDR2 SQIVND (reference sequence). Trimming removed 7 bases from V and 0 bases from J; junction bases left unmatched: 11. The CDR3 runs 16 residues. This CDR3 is CASTLRADRVNTEAFF. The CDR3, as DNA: TGTGCCAGTACCCTGAGGGCAGACAGGGTGAACACTGAAGCTTTCTTT.

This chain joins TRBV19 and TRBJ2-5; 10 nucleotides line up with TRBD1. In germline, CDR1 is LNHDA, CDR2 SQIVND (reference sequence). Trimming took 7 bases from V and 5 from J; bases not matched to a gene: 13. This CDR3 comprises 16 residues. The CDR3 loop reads CASTSGQGGIWETQYF. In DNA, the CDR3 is TGTGCCAGTACCTCAGGACAGGGGGGGATCTGGGAGACCCAGTACTTC.

The CDR3 sequence is CASSLDSNYGYTF. In nucleotides, the CDR3 is TGTGCCAGCAGTCTGGACAGCAACTATGGCTACACCTTC. The chain is built from TRBV6-5 and TRBJ1-2; possible D gene TRBD1, 6 bases. CDR1 is MNHEY, CDR2 SVGAGI, per germline. The CDR3 covers 13 residues. The V end was cut by 5 bases, the J end by 2 bases, with 9 bases between.

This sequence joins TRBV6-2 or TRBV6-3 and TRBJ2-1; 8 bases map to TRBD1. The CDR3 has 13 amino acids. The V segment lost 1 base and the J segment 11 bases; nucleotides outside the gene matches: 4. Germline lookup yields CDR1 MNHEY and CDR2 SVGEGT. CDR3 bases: TGTGCCAGCAGTTACTTACAGGGGGGCAAGCAGTTCTTC. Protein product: CASSYLQGGKQFF.

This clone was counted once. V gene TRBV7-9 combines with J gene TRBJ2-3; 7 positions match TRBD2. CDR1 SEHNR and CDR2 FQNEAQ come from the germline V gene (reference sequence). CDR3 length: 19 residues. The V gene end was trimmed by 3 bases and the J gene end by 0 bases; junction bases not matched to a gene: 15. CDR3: CASSFYGGGPSHSTDTQYF. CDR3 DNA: TGTGCCAGCAGCTTCTATGGGGGAGGGCCCTCCCATAGCACAGATACGCAGTATTTT.

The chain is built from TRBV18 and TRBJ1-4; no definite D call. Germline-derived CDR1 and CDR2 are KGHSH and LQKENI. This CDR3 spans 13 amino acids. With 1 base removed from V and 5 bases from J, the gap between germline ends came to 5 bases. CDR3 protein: CASSPQTNEKLFF. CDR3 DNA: TGTGCCAGCTCACCACAGACAAATGAAAAACTGTTTTTT.

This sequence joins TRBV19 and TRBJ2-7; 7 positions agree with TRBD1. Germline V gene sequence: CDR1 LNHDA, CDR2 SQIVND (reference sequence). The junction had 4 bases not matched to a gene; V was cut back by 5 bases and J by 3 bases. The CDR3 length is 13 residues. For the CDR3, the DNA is TGTGCCAGTAGTTCGCACAGGGGCTACGAGCAGTACTTC. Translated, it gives CASSSHRGYEQYF.

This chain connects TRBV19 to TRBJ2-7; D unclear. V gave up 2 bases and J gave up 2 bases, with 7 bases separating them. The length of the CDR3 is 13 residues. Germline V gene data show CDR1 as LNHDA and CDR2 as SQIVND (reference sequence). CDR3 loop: CASSITLTYEQYF. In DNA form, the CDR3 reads TGTGCCAGTAGTATAACCCTAACCTACGAGCAGTACTTC.

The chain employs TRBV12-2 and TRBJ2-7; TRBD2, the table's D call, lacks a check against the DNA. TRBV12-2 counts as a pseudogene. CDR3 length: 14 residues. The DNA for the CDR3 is TGTGCAAGTCGCCCTGGCGGGGCCCTTGACGAGCAGTACGTC. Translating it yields CASRPGGALDEQYV.

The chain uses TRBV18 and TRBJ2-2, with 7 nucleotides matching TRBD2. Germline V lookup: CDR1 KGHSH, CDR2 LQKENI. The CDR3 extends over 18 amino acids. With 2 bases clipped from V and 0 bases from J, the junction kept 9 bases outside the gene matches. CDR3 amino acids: CASSPISSGITNTGELFF. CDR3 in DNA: TGTGCCAGCTCACCAATCTCTAGCGGTATAACGAACACCGGGGAGCTGTTTTTT.